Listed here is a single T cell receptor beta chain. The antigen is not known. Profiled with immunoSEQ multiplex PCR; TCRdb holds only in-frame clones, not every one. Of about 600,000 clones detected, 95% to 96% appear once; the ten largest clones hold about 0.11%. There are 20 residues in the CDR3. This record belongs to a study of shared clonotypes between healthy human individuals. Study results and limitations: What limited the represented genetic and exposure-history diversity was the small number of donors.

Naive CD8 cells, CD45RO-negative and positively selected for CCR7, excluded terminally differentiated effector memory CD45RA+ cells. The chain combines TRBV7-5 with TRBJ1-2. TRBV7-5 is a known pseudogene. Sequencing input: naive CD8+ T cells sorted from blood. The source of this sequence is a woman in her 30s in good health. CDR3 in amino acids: CVRNLGLFKGGTNSGYGYTF. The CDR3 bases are TGTGTCAGAAACCTCGGCCTTTTCAAGGGCGGGACAAACTCAGGTTATGGCTACACCTTC.